The TCR beta chain described here comes from a study of T-cell memory formation after mild COVID-19. About the research overall: TCR clustering was largely donor specific. Study-wide findings and caveats: The appearance of some responding clones in pre-infection memory suggested that cross-reactive memory joined. Mainly in CM and EM were contracting CD4+ clones; CD8+ were in EMRA. The study found balanced CD4/CD8 in clones contracting day 15 to 85 and a CD4+ lean in later expanders.

TCRdb re-called the 5' RACE reads with MiXCR, one entry per CDR3 protein. This table has under 450,000 distinct CDR3 sequences, about 22% appearing once. This clonotype was recorded a few times. Its antigen remains unknown. This sequence was found in an adult woman who had mild COVID-19 (a few samples of this study predate the infection). Cell type and time point are not known. Material for sequencing was PBMCs or a T cell subset sorted from them (not recorded which).

CDR3 nucleotides: TGTGCCAGCAGCCGGTCAGGGCGGACTGAAGCTTTCTTT. This codes for CASSRSGRTEAFF. The chain links TRBV14 to TRBJ1-1; D possibly corresponds to TRBD1 (5 bases). CDR1 SGHDN and CDR2 FVKESK come from the germline V gene. The germline V and J ends were trimmed by 4 bases and 5 bases, with 11 bases remaining between them. The CDR3 extends over 13 amino acids.